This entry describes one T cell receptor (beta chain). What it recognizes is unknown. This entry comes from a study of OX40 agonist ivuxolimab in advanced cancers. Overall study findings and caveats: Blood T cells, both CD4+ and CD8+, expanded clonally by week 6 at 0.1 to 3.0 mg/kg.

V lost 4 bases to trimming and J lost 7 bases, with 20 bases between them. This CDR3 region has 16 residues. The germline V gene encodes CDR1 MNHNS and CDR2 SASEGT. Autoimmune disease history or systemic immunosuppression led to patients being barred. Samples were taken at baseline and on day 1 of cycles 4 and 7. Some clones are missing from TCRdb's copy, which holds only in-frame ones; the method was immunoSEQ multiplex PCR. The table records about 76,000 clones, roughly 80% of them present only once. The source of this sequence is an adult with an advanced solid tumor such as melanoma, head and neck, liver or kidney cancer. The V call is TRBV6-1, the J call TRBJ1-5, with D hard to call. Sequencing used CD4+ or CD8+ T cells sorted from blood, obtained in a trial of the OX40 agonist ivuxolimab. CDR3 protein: CASSGPRQQKRQPQHF. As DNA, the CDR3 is TGTGCCAGCAGTGGCCCACGGCAACAGAAGCGACAGCCCCAGCATTTT.